The T cell receptor (beta chain) described here comes from a study of blood T cell repertoires in COVID-19. Study details: Sites in the United States, Italy and Spain provided acute and convalescent COVID-19 samples. T cells, B-cell-depleted T cells, or PBMCs provided the cDNA or gDNA that served as material.

This clone was counted once. Germline V lookup: CDR1 MNHEY, CDR2 SMNVEV (reference sequence). The CDR3 runs 19 residues. V dropped 6 bases and J dropped 4; count of bases not matched to a gene: 18. Authors' analysis steps: Amplification of reference gene primers was used by the study to estimate nucleated cell counts. Only in-frame clones appear in the TCRdb table, and some are missing; sequencing was by immunoSEQ multiplex PCR. D and trimming come from the DNA, and the V and J calls and clone size come from that table. The table has approximately 350,000 clones, around 87% seen once. This rearrangement joins TRBV27 to TRBJ1-2, with TRBD1 identical over 12 bases. Input material: peripheral blood. This sequence originates from a woman aged 45-65 years with COVID-19, enrolled during active disease. CDR3 sequence: CASSLASGTGGPLFYGYTF. Here the CDR3 DNA reads TGTGCCAGCAGCCTCGCCTCTGGGACAGGGGGCCCTTTATTCTATGGCTACACCTTC.